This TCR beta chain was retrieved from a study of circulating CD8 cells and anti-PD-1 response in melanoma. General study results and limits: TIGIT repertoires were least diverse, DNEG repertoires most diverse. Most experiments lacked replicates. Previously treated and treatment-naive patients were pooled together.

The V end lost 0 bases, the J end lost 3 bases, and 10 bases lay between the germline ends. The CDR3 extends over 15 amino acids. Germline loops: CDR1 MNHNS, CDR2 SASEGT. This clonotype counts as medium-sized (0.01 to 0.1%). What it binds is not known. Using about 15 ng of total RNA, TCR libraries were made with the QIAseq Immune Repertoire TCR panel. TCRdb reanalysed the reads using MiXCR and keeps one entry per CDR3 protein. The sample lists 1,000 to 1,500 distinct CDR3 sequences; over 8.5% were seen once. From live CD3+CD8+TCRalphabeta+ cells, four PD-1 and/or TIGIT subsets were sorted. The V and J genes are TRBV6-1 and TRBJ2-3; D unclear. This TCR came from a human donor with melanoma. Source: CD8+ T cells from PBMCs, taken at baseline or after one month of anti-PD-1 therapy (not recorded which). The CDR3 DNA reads TGTGCCAGCAGTGAAGCTCTGGGTGGGACAGATACGCAGTATTTT. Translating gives CASSEALGGTDTQYF.